The present T cell receptor beta chain was sequenced within a study of blood T cell repertoires in COVID-19. Germline CDR1 SGHRS, CDR2 YFSETQ. V dropped 4 bases and J dropped 1; count of bases not matched to a gene: 2. This CDR3 region has 14 residues. Clones were sequenced by immunoSEQ multiplex PCR, and TCRdb holds only the in-frame ones, with some missing. The data hold around 70,000 clones, with around nine tenths observed a single time. The sample comprised peripheral blood. The chain employs TRBV5-1 and TRBJ1-1; 9 bases line up with TRBD1. The sequence came from a man aged 45-65 years with active COVID-19. DNA for the CDR3: TGCGCCAGCAGCCCGGACAGGGGGAACACTGAAGCTTTCTTT. Its protein product is CASSPDRGNTEAFF.